This T cell receptor (beta chain) emerged from a study of T cell responses to AZD1222 COVID-19 vaccine. Across the whole study: Second doses were pooled across both intervals (about 4 or about 12 weeks). Study outcomes and limitations: Epitopes outside B.1.351 and B.1.1.7 mutated regions reportedly drew nearly half of spike TCRs. With dominance at 160-218 and 743-854, vaccine-associated CD4 TCRs spanned spike.

Method: immunoSEQ multiplex PCR; TCRdb's copy keeps in-frame clones and lacks some. The sample shows around 78,000 clones, 87% of them seen only once. On this clone: Its specificity is not known.

The germline V and J ends were trimmed by 7 bases and 4 bases, with 4 bases remaining between them. The CDR3 runs to 11 residues. CDR1 is SGHAT, CDR2 FQNNGV, per germline. Sequencing was performed on peripheral blood, taken on day 0 of AZD1222 vaccination. This chain joins TRBV11-2 and TRBJ2-2; the D is unclear. The receptor was derived from an adult in good health. The CDR3 sequence is CASTFTGELFF. The CDR3 DNA follows: TGTGCCAGCACCTTCACCGGGGAGCTGTTTTTT.